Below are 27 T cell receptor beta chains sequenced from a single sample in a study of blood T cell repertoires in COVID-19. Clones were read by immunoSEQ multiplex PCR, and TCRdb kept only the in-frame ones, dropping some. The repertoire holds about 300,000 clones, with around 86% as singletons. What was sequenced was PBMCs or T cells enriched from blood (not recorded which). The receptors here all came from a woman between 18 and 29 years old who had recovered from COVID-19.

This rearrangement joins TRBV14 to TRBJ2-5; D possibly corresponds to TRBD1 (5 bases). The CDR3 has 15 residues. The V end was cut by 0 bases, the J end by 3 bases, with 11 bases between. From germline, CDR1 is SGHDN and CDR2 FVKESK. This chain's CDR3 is CASSQEGAVKETQYF. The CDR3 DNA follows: TGTGCCAGCAGCCAAGAAGGGGCGGTAAAAGAGACCCAGTACTTC.

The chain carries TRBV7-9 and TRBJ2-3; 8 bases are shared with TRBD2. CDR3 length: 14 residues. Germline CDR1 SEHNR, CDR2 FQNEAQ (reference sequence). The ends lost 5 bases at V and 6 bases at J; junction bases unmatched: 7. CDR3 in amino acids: CASSPGRGPDTQYF. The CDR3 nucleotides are TGTGCCAGCAGCCCCGGGAGGGGCCCGGATACGCAGTATTTT.

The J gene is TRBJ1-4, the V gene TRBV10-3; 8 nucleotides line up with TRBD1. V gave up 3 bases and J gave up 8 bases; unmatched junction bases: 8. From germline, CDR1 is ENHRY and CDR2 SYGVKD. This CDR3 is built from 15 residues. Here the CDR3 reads CAISDQGASGEKLFF. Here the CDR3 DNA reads TGTGCCATCAGTGATCAGGGGGCATCGGGAGAAAAACTGTTTTTT.

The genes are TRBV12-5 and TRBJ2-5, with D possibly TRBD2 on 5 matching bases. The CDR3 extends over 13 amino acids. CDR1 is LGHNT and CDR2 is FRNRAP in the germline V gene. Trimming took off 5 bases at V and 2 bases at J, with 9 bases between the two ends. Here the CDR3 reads CASGPSGQETQYF. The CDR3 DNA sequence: TGTGCTAGTGGTCCTTCGGGGCAAGAGACCCAGTACTTC.

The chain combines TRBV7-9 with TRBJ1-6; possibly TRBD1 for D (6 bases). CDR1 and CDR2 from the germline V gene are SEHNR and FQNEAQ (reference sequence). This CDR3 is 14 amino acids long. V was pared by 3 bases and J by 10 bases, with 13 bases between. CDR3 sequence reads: CASSLGTSESPLHF. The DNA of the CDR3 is TGTGCCAGCAGCTTGGGGACATCAGAATCACCCCTCCACTTT. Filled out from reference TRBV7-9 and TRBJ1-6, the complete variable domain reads DTGVSQNPRHKITKRGQNVTFRCDPISEHNRLYWYRQTLGQGPEFLTYFQNEAQLEKSRLLSDRFSAERPKGSFSTLEIQRTEQGDSAMYLCASSLGTSESPLHFGNGTRLTVT.

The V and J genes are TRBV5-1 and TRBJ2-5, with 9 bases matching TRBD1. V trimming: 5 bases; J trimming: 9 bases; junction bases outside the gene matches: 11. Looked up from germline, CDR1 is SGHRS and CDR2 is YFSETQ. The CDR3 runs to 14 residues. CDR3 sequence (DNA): TGCGCCAGCAGAACTACCGGGACAGGGCAAGCCCAGTACTTC. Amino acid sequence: CASRTTGTGQAQYF. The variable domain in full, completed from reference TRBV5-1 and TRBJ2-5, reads KAGVTQTPRYLIKTRGQQVTLSCSPISGHRSVSWYQQTPGQGLQFLFEYFSETQRNKGNFPGRFSGRQFSNSRSEMNVSTLELGDSALYLCASRTTGTGQAQYFGPGTRLLVL.

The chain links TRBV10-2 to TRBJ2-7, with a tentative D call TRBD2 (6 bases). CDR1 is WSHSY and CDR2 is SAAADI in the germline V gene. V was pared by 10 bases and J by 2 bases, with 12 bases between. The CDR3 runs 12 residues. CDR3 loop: CATSGPPYEQYF. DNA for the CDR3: TGCGCCACAAGCGGGCCTCCCTACGAGCAGTACTTC.

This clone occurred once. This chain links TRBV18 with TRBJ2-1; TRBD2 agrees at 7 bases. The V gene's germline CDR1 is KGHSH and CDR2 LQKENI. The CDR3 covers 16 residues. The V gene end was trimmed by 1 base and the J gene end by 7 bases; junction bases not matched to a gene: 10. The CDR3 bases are TGTGCCAGCTCACCACAGGGGACTAAGGGCCGGAATGAGCAGTTCTTC. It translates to CASSPQGTKGRNEQFF.

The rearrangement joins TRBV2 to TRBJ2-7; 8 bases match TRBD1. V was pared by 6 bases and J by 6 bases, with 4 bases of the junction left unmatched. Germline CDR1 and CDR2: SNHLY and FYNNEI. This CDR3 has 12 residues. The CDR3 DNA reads TGTGCCAGCAGCTATGACAGGGGCGAGCAGTACTTC. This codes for CASSYDRGEQYF.

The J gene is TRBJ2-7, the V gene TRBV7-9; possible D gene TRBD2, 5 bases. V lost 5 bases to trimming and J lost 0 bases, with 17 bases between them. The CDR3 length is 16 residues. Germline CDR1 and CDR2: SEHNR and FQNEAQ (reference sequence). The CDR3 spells CASSPARALSSYEQYF. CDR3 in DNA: TGTGCCAGCAGCCCGGCGCGGGCCCTAAGCTCCTACGAGCAGTACTTC.

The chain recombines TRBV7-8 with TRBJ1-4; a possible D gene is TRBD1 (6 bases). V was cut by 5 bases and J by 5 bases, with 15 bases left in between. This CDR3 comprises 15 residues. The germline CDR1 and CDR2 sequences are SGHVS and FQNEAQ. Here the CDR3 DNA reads TGTGCCAGCAGCCCCGATGGACAGAGGAATGAAAAACTGTTTTTT. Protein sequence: CASSPDGQRNEKLFF.

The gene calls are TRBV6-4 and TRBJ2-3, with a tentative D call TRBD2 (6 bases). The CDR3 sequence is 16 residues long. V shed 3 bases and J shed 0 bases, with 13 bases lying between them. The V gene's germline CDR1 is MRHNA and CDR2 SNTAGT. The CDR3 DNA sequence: TGTGCCAGCAGTGATTCCGGGAGTCTTAGCACAGATACGCAGTATTTT. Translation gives CASSDSGSLSTDTQYF.

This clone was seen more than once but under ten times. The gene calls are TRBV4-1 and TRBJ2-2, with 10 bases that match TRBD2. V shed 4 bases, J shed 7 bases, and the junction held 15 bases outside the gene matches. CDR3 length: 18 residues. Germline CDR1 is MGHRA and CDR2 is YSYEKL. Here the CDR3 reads CASSLLMTASGSIGELFF. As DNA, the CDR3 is TGCGCCAGCAGCCTCTTAATGACGGCTAGCGGGAGTATCGGGGAGCTGTTTTTT.

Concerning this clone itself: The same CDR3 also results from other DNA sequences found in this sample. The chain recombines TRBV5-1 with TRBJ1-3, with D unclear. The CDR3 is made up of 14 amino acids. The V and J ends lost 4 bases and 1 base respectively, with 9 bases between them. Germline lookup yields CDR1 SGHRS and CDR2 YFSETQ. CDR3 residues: CASSPGGSGNTIYF. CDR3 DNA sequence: TGCGCCAGCAGCCCCGGCGGATCTGGAAACACCATATATTTT. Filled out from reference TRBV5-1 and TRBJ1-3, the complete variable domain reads KAGVTQTPRYLIKTRGQQVTLSCSPISGHRSVSWYQQTPGQGLQFLFEYFSETQRNKGNFPGRFSGRQFSNSRSEMNVSTLELGDSALYLCASSPGGSGNTIYFGEGSWLTVV.

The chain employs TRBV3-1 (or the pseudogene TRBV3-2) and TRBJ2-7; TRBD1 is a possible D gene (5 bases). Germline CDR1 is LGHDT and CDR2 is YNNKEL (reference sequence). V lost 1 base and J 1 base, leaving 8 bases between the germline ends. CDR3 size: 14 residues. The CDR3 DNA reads TGTGCCAGCAGCCAAGGACCAGGGTCCTACGAGCAGTACTTC. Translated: CASSQGPGSYEQYF.

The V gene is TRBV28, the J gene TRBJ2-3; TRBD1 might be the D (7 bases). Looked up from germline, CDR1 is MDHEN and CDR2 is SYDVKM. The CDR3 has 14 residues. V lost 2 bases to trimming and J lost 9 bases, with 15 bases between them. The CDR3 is CASSLAGQAGTQYF. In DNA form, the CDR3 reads TGTGCCAGCAGTTTAGCCGGACAGGCGGGGACGCAGTATTTT.

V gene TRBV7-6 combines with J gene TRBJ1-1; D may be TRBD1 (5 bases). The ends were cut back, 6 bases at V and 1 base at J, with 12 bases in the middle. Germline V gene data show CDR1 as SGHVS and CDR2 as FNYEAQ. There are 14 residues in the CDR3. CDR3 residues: CASSSGDGNTEAFF. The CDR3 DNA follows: TGTGCCAGCAGTTCGGGGGATGGGAACACTGAAGCTTTCTTT.

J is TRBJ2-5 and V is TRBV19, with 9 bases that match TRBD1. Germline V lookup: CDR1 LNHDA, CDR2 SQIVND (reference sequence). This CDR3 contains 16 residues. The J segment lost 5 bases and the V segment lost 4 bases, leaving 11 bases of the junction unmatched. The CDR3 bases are TGTGCCAGTAGTACCCGGGACAGGGAAGTCCCTGAGACCCAGTACTTC. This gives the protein CASSTRDREVPETQYF.

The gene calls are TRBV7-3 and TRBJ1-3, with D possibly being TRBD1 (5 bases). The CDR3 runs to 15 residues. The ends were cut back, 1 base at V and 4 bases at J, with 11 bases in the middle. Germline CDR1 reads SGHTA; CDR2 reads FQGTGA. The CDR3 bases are TGTGCCAGCAGCTTAAACGCAGGGCCGGGAAACACCATATATTTT. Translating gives CASSLNAGPGNTIYF.

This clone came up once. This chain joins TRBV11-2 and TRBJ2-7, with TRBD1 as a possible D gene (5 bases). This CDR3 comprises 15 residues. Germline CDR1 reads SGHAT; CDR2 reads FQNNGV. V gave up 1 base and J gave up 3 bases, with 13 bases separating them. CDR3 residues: CASSLVGVGSYEQYF. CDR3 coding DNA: TGTGCCAGCAGCTTAGTAGGGGTCGGTAGCTACGAGCAGTACTTC.

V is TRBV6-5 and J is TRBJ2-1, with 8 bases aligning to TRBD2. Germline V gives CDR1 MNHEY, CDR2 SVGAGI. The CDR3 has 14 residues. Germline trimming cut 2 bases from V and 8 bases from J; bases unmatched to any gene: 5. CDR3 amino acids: CASSYSGSGDEQFF. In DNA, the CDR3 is TGTGCCAGCAGTTACAGCGGGAGTGGCGATGAGCAGTTCTTC.

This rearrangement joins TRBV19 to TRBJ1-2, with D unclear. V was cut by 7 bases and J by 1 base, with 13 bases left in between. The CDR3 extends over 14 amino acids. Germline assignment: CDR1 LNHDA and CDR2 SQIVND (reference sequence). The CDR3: CASTVGLSNYGYTF. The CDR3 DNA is TGTGCCAGTACCGTCGGACTGAGTAACTATGGCTACACCTTC. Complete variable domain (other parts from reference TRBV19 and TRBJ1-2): DGGITQSPKYLFRKEGQNVTLSCEQNLNHDAMYWYRQDPGQGLRLIYYSQIVNDFQKGDIAEGYSVSREKKESFPLTVTSAQKNPTAFYLCASTVGLSNYGYTFGSGTRLTVV.

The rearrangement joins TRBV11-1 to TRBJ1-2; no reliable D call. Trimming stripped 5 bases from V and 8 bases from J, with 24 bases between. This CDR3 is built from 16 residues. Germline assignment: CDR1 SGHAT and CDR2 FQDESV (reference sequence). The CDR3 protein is CASSRSSRVRFGGYTF. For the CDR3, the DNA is TGTGCCAGCAGCCGTTCCTCCCGGGTGCGTTTCGGGGGCTACACCTTC.

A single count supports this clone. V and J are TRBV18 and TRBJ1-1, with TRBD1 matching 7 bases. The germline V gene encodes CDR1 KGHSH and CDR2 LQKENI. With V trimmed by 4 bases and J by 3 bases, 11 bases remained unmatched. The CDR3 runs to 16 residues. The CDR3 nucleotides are TGTGCCAGCTCACTCACCTCAGGGGGTATCGACACTGAAGCTTTCTTT. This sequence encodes CASSLTSGGIDTEAFF.

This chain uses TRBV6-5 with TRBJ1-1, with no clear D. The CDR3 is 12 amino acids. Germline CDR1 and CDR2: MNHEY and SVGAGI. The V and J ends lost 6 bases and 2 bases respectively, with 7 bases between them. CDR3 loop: CASRTQNTEAFF. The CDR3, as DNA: TGTGCCAGCAGGACACAAAACACTGAAGCTTTCTTT.

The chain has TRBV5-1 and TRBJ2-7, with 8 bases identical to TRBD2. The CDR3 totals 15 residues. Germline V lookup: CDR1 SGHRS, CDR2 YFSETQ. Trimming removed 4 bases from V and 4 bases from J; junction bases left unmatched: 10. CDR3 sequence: CASSREGTRLYEQYF. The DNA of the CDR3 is TGCGCCAGCAGCCGGGAGGGTACCCGCCTTTACGAGCAGTACTTC.

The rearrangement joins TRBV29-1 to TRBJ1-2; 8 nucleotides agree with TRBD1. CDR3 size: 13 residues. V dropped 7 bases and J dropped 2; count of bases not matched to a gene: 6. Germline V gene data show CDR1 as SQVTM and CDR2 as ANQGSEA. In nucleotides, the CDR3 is TGCAGCGCCTACAGGGGGACGAACTATGGCTACACCTTC. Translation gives CSAYRGTNYGYTF.